The T cell receptor beta chain described here comes from a study of T cell repertoires in cytomegalovirus infection. Study background: CMV infection and matching HLA type were both indicated by public TCR beta signatures.

With 1 base clipped from V and 2 bases from J, the junction kept 9 bases outside the gene matches. Germline values: CDR1 SGDLS, CDR2 YYNGEE. This CDR3 has 17 amino acids. Only a few counts were recorded for this clonotype. TCRdb used MiXCR to reprocess the reads, holding one entry per CDR3 protein. The table records some 600,000 distinct CDR3 sequences, 24% of them present only once. Sequenced sample: CD8+ T cells from PBMCs. This clonotype originated in a human donor in good health (CMV status not recorded). Some clones in this sample may be carry-over from other donors' samples. V usage is TRBV9 and J usage is TRBJ2-1, with 7 bases lining up with TRBD2. As DNA, the CDR3 is TGTGCCAGCAGCGTAACAGCGGGGTCCCCGACCTACAATGAGCAGTTCTTC. This codes for CASSVTAGSPTYNEQFF.